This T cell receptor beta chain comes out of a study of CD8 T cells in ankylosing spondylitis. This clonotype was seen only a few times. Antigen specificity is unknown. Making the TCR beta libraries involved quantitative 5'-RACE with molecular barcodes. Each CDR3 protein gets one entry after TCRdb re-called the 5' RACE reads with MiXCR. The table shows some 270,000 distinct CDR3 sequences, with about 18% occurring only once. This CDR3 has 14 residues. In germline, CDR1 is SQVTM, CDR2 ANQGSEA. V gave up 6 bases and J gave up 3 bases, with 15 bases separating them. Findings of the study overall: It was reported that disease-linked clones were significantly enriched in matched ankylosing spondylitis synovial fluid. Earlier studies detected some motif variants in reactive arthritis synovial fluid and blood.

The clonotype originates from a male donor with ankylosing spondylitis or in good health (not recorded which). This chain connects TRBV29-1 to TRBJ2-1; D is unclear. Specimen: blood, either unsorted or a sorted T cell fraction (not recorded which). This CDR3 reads CSVVSLSSYNEQFF. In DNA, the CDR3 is TGCAGCGTGGTGTCACTCAGTAGCTACAATGAGCAGTTCTTC.